This is a list of T cell receptor beta chains from one sample in a study of PD-1 blockade in classical Hodgkin lymphoma. Generated by immunoSEQ multiplex PCR, the TCRdb table keeps only in-frame clones and is missing some. The repertoire holds around 30,000 clones, with over 75% as singletons. Here the sequenced sample was peripheral blood mononuclear cells (PBMCs), taken before the fourth cycle of nivolumab. These receptors came from a human donor with classical Hodgkin lymphoma. Each CDR3 is given with its conserved first and last residue. A D gene is named only where the DNA matches it firmly. Size is omitted from some rows. Given values are once, few, many or a class for expanded clones.

clone size	V gene	D gene	J gene	CDR3 DNA	CDR3 protein
-	TRBV5-8	TRBD1	TRBJ2-7	TGTGCCAGCAGCCCGGGACAGGGTTTCTACGAGCAGTACTTC	CASSPGQGFYEQYF
-	TRBV5-1	-	TRBJ1-2	TGCGCCAGCAGCCAGAGGGACCACCCGAACGACTACACCTTC	CASSQRDHPNDYTF
-	TRBV28	-	TRBJ1-2	TGTGCCAGCAGTTTGACAGGCTATGGCTACACCTTC	CASSLTGYGYTF
-	TRBV15	TRBD2	TRBJ2-1	TGTGCCACCAGCAGAGATGAGAAGACTAGCTACTACAATGAGCAGTTCTTC	CATSRDEKTSYYNEQFF
-	TRBV9	TRBD1	TRBJ1-3	TGTGCCAGCAGCCGGGACAGCTCTGGAAACACCATATATTTT	CASSRDSSGNTIYF
-	TRBV28	-	TRBJ2-5	TGTGCCAGCAGTTTCCGGGGGTCGACCCAGTACTTC	CASSFRGSTQYF
-	TRBV11-2	TRBD2	TRBJ2-5	TGTGCCAGCAGCTCGCCGGGACTAGCGGGAGCGGAGACCCAGTACTTC	CASSSPGLAGAETQYF
-	TRBV19	TRBD1	TRBJ2-2	TGTGCCAGTAGTCGGAGACAGGGAAACGCGAACACCGGGGAGCTGTTTTTT	CASSRRQGNANTGELFF
-	TRBV7-6	TRBD2	TRBJ2-1	TGTGCCAGCAGCTCTGAAGCGGGACCCTCCTACAATGAGCAGTTCTTC	CASSSEAGPSYNEQFF
few	TRBV4-1	-	TRBJ2-1	TGCGCCAGCAGCCAAGGCTCGAGCTCCTACAATGAGCAGTTCTTC	CASSQGSSSYNEQFF
-	TRBV18	-	TRBJ2-7	TGTGCCAGCTCACCTCGTTTCACCCACGAGCAGTACTTC	CASSPRFTHEQYF
-	TRBV14	-	TRBJ1-3	TGTGCCAGCAGCCTCGCGGGGCGTACTGGAAACACCATATATTTT	CASSLAGRTGNTIYF
-	TRBV7-6	TRBD1	TRBJ2-3	TGTGCCAGCAGCTTAGGGACAGGGGTTTCAGATACGCAGTATTTT	CASSLGTGVSDTQYF
once	TRBV7-9	-	TRBJ2-7	TGTGCCAGCAGTGGGTCAGTGGAGGCCTACGAGCAGTACTTC	CASSGSVEAYEQYF
-	TRBV5-1	TRBD1	TRBJ1-1	TGCGCCAGCAGCAACGGACAGGGCCCGAACACTGAAGCTTTCTTT	CASSNGQGPNTEAFF
-	TRBV28	TRBD2	TRBJ2-1	TGTGCCAGCAGTTTAGGGGGGAGGGCCGAACAGTTCTTC	CASSLGGRAEQFF
-	TRBV25-1	-	TRBJ1-5	TGTGCCAGCAGCTCTCAGGGTGAGGGGCAGCCCCAGCATTTT	CASSSQGEGQPQHF
-	TRBV19	-	TRBJ1-5	TGTGCCAGTAGTATCCCCCGGTCGGTAGGCAATCAGCCCCAGCATTTT	CASSIPRSVGNQPQHF
-	TRBV7-8	-	TRBJ2-1	TGTGCCAGCAGCTTCGGGAGTCTAATGCACAATGAGCAGTTCTTC	CASSFGSLMHNEQFF
-	TRBV28	TRBD1	TRBJ1-3	TGTGCCAGCAGATCTACAGGGGCTGGAAACACCATATATTTT	CASRSTGAGNTIYF
-	TRBV2	TRBD1	TRBJ2-2	TGTGCCAGCAAGATCACAGGGGGAAACACCGGGGAGCTGTTTTTT	CASKITGGNTGELFF
-	TRBV7-8	-	TRBJ2-7	TGTGCCAGCAGTCTTATTAGTACCTACGAGCAGTACTTC	CASSLISTYEQYF
-	TRBV19	-	TRBJ1-5	TGTGCCAGTAGTATTTCCAGGGACCAGAGGCAGCCCCAGCATTTT	CASSISRDQRQPQHF
-	TRBV27	TRBD2	TRBJ2-1	TGTGCCAGCAGTAGACTAGCGGGAGCAACTTACAATGAGCAGTTCTTC	CASSRLAGATYNEQFF
-	TRBV6-5	TRBD1	TRBJ2-5	TGTGCCAGCAGTTACTCGAGACAGGGTGATCAAGAGACCCAGTACTTC	CASSYSRQGDQETQYF
-	TRBV6-1	-	TRBJ2-2	TGTGCCAGTGACCTATTGGCGAACACCGGGGAGCTGTTTTTT	CASDLLANTGELFF
few	TRBV25-1	TRBD2	TRBJ2-3	TGTGCCAGCGGGGGACTAGCCCCGGCTACGCAGTATTTT	CASGGLAPATQYF
-	TRBV10-3	-	TRBJ2-7	TGTGCCATCAGTGGCGGCAGTTACTACGAGCAGTACTTC	CAISGGSYYEQYF
-	TRBV29-1	TRBD2	TRBJ2-4	TGCAGCGTTGAAGGGGCTACTAGCGCCCCAAACATTCAGTACTTC	CSVEGATSAPNIQYF
-	TRBV27	-	TRBJ2-5	TGTGCCAGCAGTCGCCGACTGGGGGAGGAAGAGACCCAGTACTTC	CASSRRLGEEETQYF
once	TRBV7-2	-	TRBJ2-1	TGTGCCAGCAGCTTAGTAGGGAGGGGGGATGAGCAGTTCTTC	CASSLVGRGDEQFF
-	TRBV6-5	TRBD2	TRBJ2-7	TGTGCCAGCAGTAGGACTAGCGGGGGCTACGAGCAGTACTTC	CASSRTSGGYEQYF
-	TRBV25-1	-	TRBJ2-5	TGTGCCAGCAGGGAGGAGACCCAGTACTTC	CASREETQYF
-	TRBV6-1	-	TRBJ1-1	TGTGCCAGCAGTGAAAGAGGGGTTGAAGCTTTCTTT	CASSERGVEAFF
-	TRBV19	-	TRBJ1-3	TGTGCCAGTACATTCCTCTCTGGAAACACCATATATTTT	CASTFLSGNTIYF
-	TRBV9	-	TRBJ1-1	TGTGCCAGCAGCGTAGTAGGGACTCCGAACACTGAAGCTTTCTTT	CASSVVGTPNTEAFF
-	TRBV15	-	TRBJ1-6	TGTGCCACCAGCAGAGATTTGAGTAATTCACCCCTCCACTTT	CATSRDLSNSPLHF